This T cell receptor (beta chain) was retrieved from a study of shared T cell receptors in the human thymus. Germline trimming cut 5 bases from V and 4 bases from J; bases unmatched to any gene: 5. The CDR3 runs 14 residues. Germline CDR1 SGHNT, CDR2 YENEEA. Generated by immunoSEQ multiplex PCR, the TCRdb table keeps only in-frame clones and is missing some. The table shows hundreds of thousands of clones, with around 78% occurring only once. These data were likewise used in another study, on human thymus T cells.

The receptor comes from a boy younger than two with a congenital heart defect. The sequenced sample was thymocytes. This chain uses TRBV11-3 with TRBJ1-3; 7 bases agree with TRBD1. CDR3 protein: CASSATGYGNTIYF. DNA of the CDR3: TGTGCCAGCAGCGCGACAGGGTACGGAAACACCATATATTTT. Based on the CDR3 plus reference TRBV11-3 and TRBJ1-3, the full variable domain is EAGVVQSPRYKIIEKKQPVAFWCNPISGHNTLYWYLQNLGQGPELLIRYENEEAVDDSQLPKDRFSAERLKGVDSTLKIQPAELGDSAVYLCASSATGYGNTIYFGEGSWLTVV.